The 27 T cell receptor beta chains given below trace back to one sample, sequenced in a study of CD8 T cells in Susac syndrome. When the RNA was reverse transcribed, random hexamers were used with an input of roughly 0.45 to 1 ug. TCRdb called the immunoSEQ multiplex PCR reads again in MiXCR, with one record for every CDR3 protein. The profile shows 150,000 to 250,000 distinct CDR3 sequences, around 96% of them singletons. What was sequenced was CD4+ T cells from PBMCs. The receptors originated from a human donor with multiple sclerosis.

This clonotype appeared once. The genes are TRBV6-1 and TRBJ2-5; the D is unclear. The CDR3 runs 15 residues. V gave up 8 bases and J gave up 0 bases, with 16 bases separating them. Germline CDR1 MNHNS, CDR2 SASEGT. CDR3 nucleotide sequence: TGTGCCAGCCTCCGGTTGGAAGGGAACCAAGAGACCCAGTACTTC. Translating gives CASLRLEGNQETQYF.

V gene TRBV12-3 or TRBV12-4 combines with J gene TRBJ2-2, with 10 bases lining up with TRBD2. The CDR3 is made up of 15 amino acids. The ends lost 5 bases at V and 4 bases at J; junction bases unmatched: 4. The CDR3 region is CASSETSGFTGELFF. CDR3 DNA sequence: TGTGCCAGCAGTGAGACTAGCGGGTTCACCGGGGAGCTGTTTTTT.

The chain recombines TRBV10-3 with TRBJ1-5; D uncertain. Germline CDR1 is ENHRY and CDR2 is SYGVKD. V lost 8 bases and J lost 5, with 16 bases in between. The CDR3 is 14 residues long. The CDR3 protein is CAIGREEGYQPQHF. The CDR3 DNA reads as TGTGCCATCGGGCGGGAGGAGGGCTATCAGCCCCAGCATTTT.

V and J are TRBV2 and TRBJ1-5; D is perhaps TRBD1 (6 bases). Per germline, CDR1 SNHLY and CDR2 FYNNEI. The CDR3 runs to 13 residues. V was trimmed by 6 bases and J by 7 bases, leaving 13 bases between them. The CDR3 DNA is TGTGCCAGCAGGGGGGCCTCGCCCCAGCCCCAGCATTTT. Translating gives CASRGASPQPQHF.

The rearrangement joins TRBV30 to TRBJ2-5; either TRBD1 or TRBD2 may fit D (6 bases each). The CDR3 totals 12 residues. With 2 bases removed from V and 5 bases from J, the gap between germline ends came to 9 bases. CDR1 is GTSNPN and CDR2 is SVGIG in the germline V gene (reference sequence). The CDR3 here is CAWSQGRETQYF. CDR3 nucleotides: TGTGCCTGGAGTCAGGGGAGGGAGACCCAGTACTTC.

This chain connects TRBV3-1 to TRBJ2-3; no reliable D call. CDR3 length equals 12 residues. V was clipped by 8 bases and J by 5 bases, with 11 bases between them. The germline V gene encodes CDR1 LGHDT and CDR2 YNNKEL (reference sequence). For the CDR3, the DNA is TGTGCCAGCTCCAACTGGGGAGATACGCAGTATTTT. It specifies CASSNWGDTQYF.

This sequence joins TRBV29-1 and TRBJ2-7; the D gene could be TRBD1 or TRBD2 (7 bases each). Germline V gene lookup returns CDR1 SQVTM and CDR2 ANQGSEA. The CDR3 runs 14 residues. Trimming left V 4 bases short and J 7 bases short, with 20 bases between. As DNA, the CDR3 is TGCAGCGTTGGCCGACAGGGAGGGGCGCGGGAGCAGTACTTC. It translates to CSVGRQGGAREQYF.

The chain couples TRBV12-3 or TRBV12-4 to TRBJ1-5; no clear D. The germline V and J ends were trimmed by 2 bases and 7 bases, with 12 bases remaining between them. The CDR3 runs 14 residues. The CDR3 is CASSLSRWGQPQHF. Written as DNA, the CDR3 is TGTGCCAGCAGTTTATCTCGATGGGGACAGCCCCAGCATTTT.

This chain connects TRBV20-1 to TRBJ2-3; 8 bases agree with TRBD2. V lost 0 bases to trimming and J lost 6 bases; unmatched junction nucleotides: 8. The CDR3 has 15 amino acids. The germline V gene encodes CDR1 DFQATT and CDR2 SNEGSKA (reference sequence). In DNA, the CDR3 is TGCAGTGCTAGAGATCACGGAGCGGGAGCGGATACGCAGTATTTT. This codes for CSARDHGAGADTQYF.

V and J are TRBV29-1 and TRBJ2-5, with 9 bases matching TRBD1. Germline CDR1 reads SQVTM; CDR2 reads ANQGSEA. CDR3 size: 13 residues. V lost 4 bases, J lost 5 bases, and 5 bases stayed unmatched. This CDR3 is CSVARTGEETQYF. The CDR3 DNA sequence: TGCAGCGTTGCGAGGACAGGGGAGGAGACCCAGTACTTC.

This chain joins TRBV27 and TRBJ2-1; 13 bases match TRBD2. This CDR3 comprises 13 residues. With 5 bases clipped from V and 15 bases from J, the junction kept 7 bases outside the gene matches. Per germline, CDR1 MNHEY and CDR2 SMNVEV (reference sequence). In DNA form, the CDR3 reads TGTGCCAGCAGTCTTGGACTAGCGGGAGTACGGTTCTTC. Translating it yields CASSLGLAGVRFF.

This clonotype was counted a single time. The chain joins TRBV2 to TRBJ1-6; D is unresolved. The CDR3 contains 12 residues. Germline values: CDR1 SNHLY, CDR2 FYNNEI. Between the trimmed V and J ends, which lost 2 bases and 11 bases, there was a span of 7 bases. The CDR3 sequence is CASSENFTPLHF. The DNA for the CDR3 is TGTGCCAGCAGTGAAAATTTCACACCCCTCCACTTT.

The chain joins TRBV7-2 to TRBJ1-1; D remains ambiguous. Trimming took off 5 bases at V and 7 bases at J, with 26 bases between the two ends. In germline, CDR1 is SGHTA, CDR2 FQGNSA. CDR3 length: 17 amino acids. The CDR3 sequence: CASSPPPWTSPTGEAFF. The CDR3 nucleotides are TGTGCCAGCAGCCCCCCGCCCTGGACCTCCCCCACGGGTGAAGCTTTCTTT.

The rearrangement joins TRBV7-2 to TRBJ1-6, with D unresolved. The CDR3 has 13 residues. V was pared by 4 bases and J by 6 bases, with 7 bases between. Germline assignment: CDR1 SGHTA and CDR2 FQGNSA. In DNA form, the CDR3 reads TGTGCCAGCAGCTCATGGGGTAATTCACCCCTCCACTTT. Translation: CASSSWGNSPLHF. The entire variable domain, with the rest obtained from reference TRBV7-2 and TRBJ1-6, is as follows: GAGVSQSPSNKVTEKGKDVELRCDPISGHTALYWYRQSLGQGLEFLIYFQGNSAPDKSGLPSDRFSAERTGGSVSTLTIQRTQQEDSAVYLCASSSWGNSPLHFGNGTRLTVT.

V and J are TRBV6-1 and TRBJ1-1; D possibly corresponds to TRBD1 (5 bases). Trimming pared 6 bases from V and 5 bases from J, leaving 13 bases between. Germline V gene sequence: CDR1 MNHNS, CDR2 SASEGT. CDR3 length: 13 residues. The CDR3 spells CASSLNQGTEAFF. CDR3 coding DNA: TGTGCCAGCAGCCTAAATCAGGGAACTGAAGCTTTCTTT.

J is TRBJ2-7 and V is TRBV12-3 or TRBV12-4; possible D gene TRBD1, 5 bases. The CDR3 is 14 amino acids. V was cut by 7 bases and J by 7 bases, with 20 bases left in between. The CDR3 DNA reads as TGTGCCAGCAACGGAGACAGCTCCTCGAGTGAGCAGTACTTC. Protein: CASNGDSSSSEQYF.

The chain uses TRBV24-1 and TRBJ2-1; TRBD1 agrees at 9 bases. The germline CDR1 and CDR2 sequences are KGHDR and SFDVKD. The ends lost 4 bases at V and 8 bases at J; junction bases unmatched: 5. This CDR3 comprises 14 residues. The CDR3 nucleotides read TGTGCCACCAGTGACCCGAGGACAGGGGATGAGCAGTTCTTC. Translating gives CATSDPRTGDEQFF.

In this sample, this clonotype turned up once. This chain connects TRBV7-9 to TRBJ2-3, with TRBD2 matching over 10 bases. Germline CDR1 SEHNR, CDR2 FQNEAQ (reference sequence). The V gene end was trimmed by 4 bases and the J gene end by 7 bases; junction bases not matched to a gene: 11. CDR3 length equals 16 residues. CDR3: CASSSVSGRAIYTQYF. The DNA of the CDR3 is TGTGCCAGCAGCTCCGTGAGCGGGAGGGCCATATATACGCAGTATTTT.

This sequence joins TRBV30 and TRBJ1-1; D not resolved. V lost 3 bases to trimming and J lost 4 bases, with 6 bases between them. Germline CDR1 GTSNPN, CDR2 SVGIG (reference sequence). The CDR3 spans 11 residues. As DNA, the CDR3 is TGTGCCTGGAGCGCCTTCACTGAAGCTTTCTTT. Protein sequence: CAWSAFTEAFF.

The chain links TRBV27 to TRBJ2-1, with 7 nucleotides matching TRBD2. CDR1 and CDR2 from the germline V gene are MNHEY and SMNVEV (reference sequence). V lost 6 bases and J lost 12; bases outside the gene matches: 17. The CDR3 runs to 15 residues. CDR3 DNA: TGTGCCAGCAGCTCATATCGGGTCGGGGGGAGCAGGCAGTTCTTC. Its protein is CASSSYRVGGSRQFF.

The chain combines TRBV30 with TRBJ1-2, with TRBD1 matching 11 bases. Trimming removed 3 bases from V and 8 bases from J; junction bases left unmatched: 8. Looked up from germline, CDR1 is GTSNPN and CDR2 is SVGIG (reference sequence). The CDR3 is made up of 14 amino acids. The DNA of the CDR3 is TGTGCCTGGAGATATTGGGACAGGGGGAACGGCTACACCTTC. Its translation: CAWRYWDRGNGYTF.

This clonotype was seen a single time. This chain connects TRBV20-1 to TRBJ2-2; no definite D call. Between the trimmed V and J ends, which lost 3 bases and 8 bases, there was a span of 10 bases. The CDR3 runs to 12 residues. Germline V gives CDR1 DFQATT, CDR2 SNEGSKA (reference sequence). As DNA, the CDR3 is TGCAGTGCTAGCGACGTCCTGGGGGAGCTGTTTTTT. This translates into CSASDVLGELFF.

In its sample, this clonotype was seen a few times. CDR3 DNA sequence: TGTGCCAGCAGTCACAGGGATGAAGCTTTCTTT. Protein: CASSHRDEAFF. This chain uses TRBV12-3 or TRBV12-4 with TRBJ1-1; tentatively, D is TRBD1 (6 bases). The V gene lost 5 bases and the J gene lost 7 bases, with 8 bases spanning the gap. CDR3 length: 11 residues.

The chain has TRBV4-2 and TRBJ2-6, with D tentatively TRBD2 (5 bases). The CDR3 contains 15 residues. V was cut by 2 bases and J by 0 bases, with 5 bases left in between. CDR1 and CDR2 (germline): LGHNA, YNFKEQ. The CDR3 nucleotides read TGTGCCAGCAGCCAACGGGACTCTGGGGCCAACGTCCTGACTTTC. Encoded protein: CASSQRDSGANVLTF.

The chain has TRBV19 and TRBJ2-1; 9 bases are shared with TRBD1. V trimming: 3 bases; J trimming: 5 bases; junction bases outside the gene matches: 5. The CDR3 runs to 15 residues. Germline CDR1 LNHDA, CDR2 SQIVND (reference sequence). CDR3 amino acids: CASSILRDRDNEQFF. CDR3 in DNA: TGTGCCAGTAGTATTCTCCGGGACAGGGACAATGAGCAGTTCTTC.

The chain is built from TRBV20-1 and TRBJ2-5, with no clear D. CDR3 length: 13 amino acids. The germline V and J ends were trimmed by 4 bases and 5 bases, with 14 bases remaining between them. CDR1 is DFQATT, CDR2 SNEGSKA, per germline (reference sequence). CDR3 sequence reads: CSATRSVRETQYF. DNA of the CDR3: TGCAGTGCTACTCGGAGTGTGAGGGAGACCCAGTACTTC.

The chain is built from TRBV7-2 and TRBJ2-3; 9 bases are shared with TRBD2. The CDR3 covers 14 residues. Germline lookup yields CDR1 SGHTA and CDR2 FQGNSA. After removal of 6 bases from V and 2 bases from J, the junction contained 3 bases not matched to a gene. In DNA, the CDR3 is TGTGCCAGCAGGCGGGGGGGGACCACAGATACGCAGTATTTT. It yields the protein CASRRGGTTDTQYF.